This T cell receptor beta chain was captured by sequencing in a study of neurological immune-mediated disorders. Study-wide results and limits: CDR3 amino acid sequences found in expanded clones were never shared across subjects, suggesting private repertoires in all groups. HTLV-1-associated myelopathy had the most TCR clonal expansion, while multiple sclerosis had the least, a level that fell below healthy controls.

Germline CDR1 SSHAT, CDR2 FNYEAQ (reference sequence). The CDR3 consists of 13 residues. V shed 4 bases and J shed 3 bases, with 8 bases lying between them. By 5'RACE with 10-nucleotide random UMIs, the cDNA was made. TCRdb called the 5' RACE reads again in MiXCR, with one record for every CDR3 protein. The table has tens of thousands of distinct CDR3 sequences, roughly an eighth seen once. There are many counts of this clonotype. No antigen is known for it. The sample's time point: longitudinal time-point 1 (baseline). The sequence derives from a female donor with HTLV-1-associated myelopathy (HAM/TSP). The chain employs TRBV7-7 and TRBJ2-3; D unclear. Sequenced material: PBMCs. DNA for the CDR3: TGTGCCAGCAGCTCAGACCGTACAGATACGCAGTATTTT. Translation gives CASSSDRTDTQYF.